One sample yielded the 15 T cell receptor beta chains listed below, sequenced in a study of OX40 agonist ivuxolimab in advanced cancers. Some clones are missing from TCRdb's copy, which holds only in-frame ones; the method was immunoSEQ multiplex PCR. The sample has 70,000 to 85,000 clones, about 94% seen once. Sequenced material: CD4+ or CD8+ T cells sorted from blood, taken in a trial of the OX40 agonist ivuxolimab. Source of these receptors: an adult with an advanced solid tumor such as melanoma, head and neck, liver or kidney cancer.

A single count supports this clone. This rearrangement joins TRBV9 to TRBJ2-6; maybe TRBD2 (6 bases). Germline CDR1 is SGDLS and CDR2 is YYNGEE. Trimming took off 3 bases at V and 3 bases at J, with 10 bases between the two ends. CDR3 length equals 15 residues. Here the CDR3 DNA reads TGTGCCAGCAGCGAGGAGGGAGGTGGGGCCAACGTCCTGACTTTC. It encodes CASSEEGGGANVLTF.

This clone showed up just once. The chain has TRBV11-2 and TRBJ1-2, with 8 positions matching TRBD1. The germline V gene encodes CDR1 SGHAT and CDR2 FQNNGV. The CDR3 has 13 amino acids. The V and J ends lost 4 bases and 5 bases, in that order; junction bases with no gene match: 3. CDR3 bases: TGTGCCAGCAGCTCTAACAGGGGGTATGGCTACACCTTC. It translates to CASSSNRGYGYTF.

The gene calls are TRBV19 and TRBJ1-3; D remains unclear. Trimming left V 1 base short and J 0 bases short, with 10 bases between. Germline assignment: CDR1 LNHDA and CDR2 SQIVND (reference sequence). This CDR3 has 16 amino acids. CDR3 residues: CASSIGEDLSGNTIYF. CDR3 DNA sequence: TGTGCCAGTAGTATAGGGGAGGATCTCTCTGGAAACACCATATATTTT.

V gene TRBV2 combines with J gene TRBJ1-1, with D possibly TRBD1 on 5 matching bases. Germline V lookup: CDR1 SNHLY, CDR2 FYNNEI. Trimming pared 3 bases from V and 0 bases from J, leaving 20 bases between. The CDR3 runs to 18 residues. CDR3 DNA: TGTGCCAGCAGTGACGAGGCCGGGACGAACCCAATGAACACTGAAGCTTTCTTT. Amino acid sequence: CASSDEAGTNPMNTEAFF.

Only one count was recorded for this clone. The CDR3 loop reads CASSFRAGETQYF. The DNA for the CDR3 is TGTGCCAGCAGCTTTAGGGCCGGAGAGACCCAGTACTTC. This chain connects TRBV7-6 to TRBJ2-5; no firm D call. The CDR3 spans 13 residues. Trimming took 3 bases from V and 4 from J, leaving 9 bases between them. Germline-derived CDR1 and CDR2 are SGHVS and FNYEAQ.

The chain has TRBV4-3 and TRBJ2-1; 8 bases are shared with TRBD1. The CDR3 sequence is 15 residues long. CDR1 and CDR2 from the germline V gene are LGHNA and YSLEER. Trimming at V came to 1 base and at J to 8 bases, leaving 7 bases not matched to a gene. CDR3 coding DNA: TGCGCCAGCAGCCAAGGGACAGGGACACGGGATGAGCAGTTCTTC. Translation gives CASSQGTGTRDEQFF.

The rearrangement uses TRBV9 and TRBJ2-3, with 7 positions matching TRBD2. J lost 3 bases, V lost 0 bases, and 4 bases had no gene match. The CDR3 loop spans 15 amino acids. Germline V gene lookup returns CDR1 SGDLS and CDR2 YYNGEE. CDR3 amino acids: CASSVAGAGTDTQYF. The CDR3 DNA follows: TGTGCCAGCAGCGTAGCGGGAGCGGGAACAGATACGCAGTATTTT.

The rearrangement uses TRBV29-1 and TRBJ2-5, with TRBD1 matching 8 bases. This CDR3 comprises 14 residues. Germline V gives CDR1 SQVTM, CDR2 ANQGSEA. The J segment lost 5 bases and the V segment lost 2 bases, leaving 7 bases of the junction unmatched. The chain's CDR3 is CSVELTGVSETQYF. In DNA, the CDR3 is TGCAGCGTTGAACTGACAGGGGTTTCGGAGACCCAGTACTTC.

The genes are TRBV11-2 and TRBJ2-7; 9 bases fit TRBD2. Trimming removed 6 bases from V and 3 bases from J; junction bases left unmatched: 6. The CDR3 has 14 residues. Germline V CDR1 and CDR2: SGHAT, FQNNGV. The DNA of the CDR3 is TGTGCCAGCAGAACATCTAGCGGGAACTACGAGCAGTACTTC. Protein: CASRTSSGNYEQYF.

The chain employs TRBV9 and TRBJ2-1, with 7 nucleotides matching TRBD2. Trimming cost V 0 bases and J 4 bases; bases outside gene matches: 4. The CDR3 has 15 amino acids. Germline loops: CDR1 SGDLS, CDR2 YYNGEE. CDR3 amino acids: CASSVEPSGYNEQFF. Written as DNA, the CDR3 is TGTGCCAGCAGCGTAGAGCCTAGCGGTTACAATGAGCAGTTCTTC.

CDR3 in DNA: TGTGCCAGCAGTGCTCTACTAGGGTTTACCGGGGAGCTGTTTTTT. It codes for CASSALLGFTGELFF. V is TRBV6-5 and J is TRBJ2-2, with D possibly being TRBD2 (5 bases). Trimming left V 5 bases short and J 5 bases short, with 15 bases between. The CDR3 loop spans 15 amino acids. CDR1 MNHEY and CDR2 SVGAGI come from the germline V gene.

This clone was counted once. The CDR3 protein is CASNPNGGNYNEQFF. CDR3 DNA sequence: TGTGCCAGCAACCCAAATGGCGGGAATTACAATGAGCAGTTCTTC. The V gene is TRBV9, the J gene TRBJ2-1; TRBD2 is a possible D gene (6 bases). The CDR3 consists of 15 residues. V was cut by 6 bases and J by 4 bases, with 17 bases left in between. CDR1 and CDR2 from the germline V gene are SGDLS and YYNGEE.

The V and J genes are TRBV19 and TRBJ1-5; maybe TRBD1 (5 bases). Germline loops: CDR1 LNHDA, CDR2 SQIVND (reference sequence). CDR3 length: 15 amino acids. V lost 7 bases and J lost 4, with 17 bases in between. In DNA form, the CDR3 reads TGTGCCAGTACCATGGGGACCTTAGGGAATCAGCCCCAGCATTTT. Protein sequence: CASTMGTLGNQPQHF.

This clone was seen a single time. CDR3 in amino acids: CASSFSILNEQFF. CDR3 sequence (DNA): TGTGCCAGCAGTTTTTCGATCCTGAATGAGCAGTTCTTC. The chain combines TRBV27 with TRBJ2-1; D gene uncertain. The CDR3 is made up of 13 amino acids. Germline-derived CDR1 and CDR2 are MNHEY and SMNVEV (reference sequence). Deletions cut 3 bases from V and 7 bases from J, with 10 bases between.

The genes are TRBV7-2 and TRBJ2-7, with 11 bases fitting TRBD2. The V gene end was trimmed by 1 base and the J gene end by 3 bases; junction bases not matched to a gene: 5. CDR3 length: 16 amino acids. CDR1 and CDR2 (germline): SGHTA, FQGNSA. The CDR3 DNA is TGTGCCAGCAGCTTAGTAGGTCTAGCGGGAGGCTACGAGCAGTACTTC. Translation: CASSLVGLAGGYEQYF.